This passage covers 27 T cell receptor beta chains from one sample sequenced in a study of blood T cell repertoires in COVID-19. Measured with immunoSEQ multiplex PCR; TCRdb has only the in-frame clones, and not every one. The sample lists under 250,000 clones, 83% occurring once. Sequenced: PBMCs or T cells enriched from blood (not recorded which). The receptors here all came from a woman in her thirties or forties who had been exposed to COVID-19.

The chain uses TRBV19 and TRBJ1-5; D uncertain. There are 17 residues in the CDR3. The ends were cut back, 2 bases at V and 7 bases at J, with 21 bases in the middle. CDR1 and CDR2 from the germline V gene are LNHDA and SQIVND (reference sequence). CDR3 in DNA: TGTGCCAGTAGTATACTAGGCGATCGGCAGTTAAGACAGCCCCAGCATTTT. Protein: CASSILGDRQLRQPQHF.

This chain connects TRBV7-9 to TRBJ2-7; TRBD1 aligns across 8 bases. The germline V gene has CDR1 SEHNR and CDR2 FQNEAQ (reference sequence). Germline trimming cut 8 bases from V and 5 bases from J; bases unmatched to any gene: 11. The CDR3 spans 14 residues. The CDR3 loop reads CASERTGPSDEQYF. The CDR3, as DNA: TGTGCCAGCGAACGGACAGGGCCTTCGGACGAGCAGTACTTC.

V and J are TRBV2 and TRBJ1-5, with a weak D call TRBD1 (6 bases). Trimming removed 5 bases at V and 2 bases at J, with 7 bases between. CDR1 is SNHLY, CDR2 FYNNEI, per germline. The CDR3 length is 13 residues. Written as DNA, the CDR3 is TGTGCCAGCAGTTCAGGGGGCAATCAGCCCCAGCATTTT. Translated, it gives CASSSGGNQPQHF.

The rearrangement uses TRBV28 and TRBJ1-2, with TRBD1 matching 9 bases. The CDR3 is 14 residues long. Germline V gene data show CDR1 as MDHEN and CDR2 as SYDVKM. Losses at the gene ends were 8 bases for V and 2 bases for J; bases not matched to a gene: 6. CDR3 nucleotides: TGTGCCAGCCGGAAACAGGGGGCAAACTATGGCTACACCTTC. This codes for CASRKQGANYGYTF.

The V gene is TRBV6-5, the J gene TRBJ1-5; unclear D gene. The ends were cut back, 0 bases at V and 7 bases at J, with 10 bases in the middle. Germline V lookup: CDR1 MNHEY, CDR2 SVGAGI. The CDR3 length is 14 residues. The CDR3: CASSYSGVRQPQHF. CDR3 DNA sequence: TGTGCCAGCAGTTACTCCGGGGTTCGGCAGCCCCAGCATTTT.

This clone is a singleton in its sample. This chain joins TRBV6-5 and TRBJ2-7, with 9 bases fitting TRBD1. V was pared by 5 bases and J by 4 bases, with 9 bases of the junction left unmatched. Germline CDR1 and CDR2: MNHEY and SVGAGI. CDR3 length equals 15 residues. The CDR3 DNA reads TGTGCCAGCAGTAGGACGGGACAGGGTGCTTACGAGCAGTACTTC. Its translation is CASSRTGQGAYEQYF.

The V and J genes are TRBV7-8 and TRBJ1-2; D may be TRBD1 (6 bases). The length of the CDR3 is 16 residues. The V gene's germline CDR1 is SGHVS and CDR2 FQNEAQ. V was shortened by 1 base and J by 2 bases, with 14 bases between the two germline ends. As DNA, the CDR3 is TGTGCCAGCAGCTTAGACTCGAGACAGGCCAACTATGGCTACACCTTC. Protein: CASSLDSRQANYGYTF.

The chain couples TRBV18 to TRBJ2-7; possible D gene TRBD2, 5 bases. CDR1 is KGHSH, CDR2 LQKENI, per germline. There are 13 residues in the CDR3. Trimming cost V 2 bases and J 6 bases, with 11 bases left between them. The CDR3 reads CASSPGAGGEQYF. The DNA for the CDR3 is TGTGCCAGCTCACCAGGTGCAGGAGGCGAGCAGTACTTC. The full variable domain, its missing parts supplied by reference TRBV18 and TRBJ2-7, is NAGVMQNPRHLVRRRGQEARLRCSPMKGHSHVYWYRQLPEEGLKFMVYLQKENIIDESGMPKERFSAEFPKEGPSILRIQQVVRGDSAAYFCASSPGAGGEQYFGPGTRLTVT.

This clone was picked up a small number of times. This chain links TRBV7-9 with TRBJ1-1; D unresolved. This CDR3 is built from 18 residues. Germline lookup yields CDR1 SEHNR and CDR2 FQNEAQ (reference sequence). Trimming removed 4 bases from V and 0 bases from J, with 21 bases in between. This CDR3 is CASSSLRGRGSVNTEAFF. The CDR3 nucleotides are TGTGCCAGCAGCTCCTTACGAGGGAGAGGCAGCGTGAACACTGAAGCTTTCTTT. The full variable domain, its missing parts supplied by reference TRBV7-9 and TRBJ1-1, is DTGVSQNPRHKITKRGQNVTFRCDPISEHNRLYWYRQTLGQGPEFLTYFQNEAQLEKSRLLSDRFSAERPKGSFSTLEIQRTEQGDSAMYLCASSSLRGRGSVNTEAFFGQGTRLTVV.

J is TRBJ1-3 and V is TRBV5-1, with no clear D. This CDR3 is built from 15 residues. Germline CDR1 and CDR2: SGHRS and YFSETQ. Trimming removed 1 base at V and 4 bases at J, with 12 bases between. The CDR3 coding sequence is TGCGCCAGCAGCTTGCCCCGGTCTCCCGGAAACACCATATATTTT. Its protein is CASSLPRSPGNTIYF.

V gene TRBV5-1 combines with J gene TRBJ1-1; D is uncertain. Germline V gene data show CDR1 as SGHRS and CDR2 as YFSETQ. V lost 1 base and J 1 base, leaving 5 bases between the germline ends. This CDR3 comprises 13 residues. CDR3 sequence (DNA): TGCGCCAGCAGCTTGCTGGCGAACACTGAAGCTTTCTTT. Translation gives CASSLLANTEAFF.

This chain links TRBV18 with TRBJ1-2; 7 nucleotides match TRBD1. This CDR3 spans 14 amino acids. V lost 2 bases to trimming and J lost 6 bases; unmatched junction nucleotides: 6. In germline, CDR1 is KGHSH, CDR2 LQKENI. The CDR3 bases are TGTGCCAGCTCACCAGAGCGGCAGGGGGATGGCTACACCTTC. It specifies CASSPERQGDGYTF.

J is TRBJ1-6 and V is TRBV3-1 (or the pseudogene TRBV3-2); the match to TRBD1 covers 10 bases. V was clipped by 1 base and J by 6 bases; unmatched bases: 3. This CDR3 has 16 residues. The germline CDR1 and CDR2 sequences are LGHDT and YNNKEL (reference sequence). DNA of the CDR3: TGTGCCAGCAGCCAAGCCCGGACAGGGGGTAATTCACCCCTCCACTTT. Translating it yields CASSQARTGGNSPLHF.

This chain uses TRBV20-1 with TRBJ2-3; D is unresolved. This CDR3 is 11 amino acids long. V dropped 2 bases and J dropped 3 bases, with 3 bases sitting between them. CDR1 and CDR2 from the germline V gene are DFQATT and SNEGSKA (reference sequence). CDR3 sequence: CSARPTDTQYF. CDR3 in DNA: TGCAGTGCTAGACCAACAGATACGCAGTATTTT.

This chain uses TRBV27 with TRBJ2-3; D might be TRBD2 (7 bases). V lost 4 bases, J lost 2 bases, and 13 bases lay in between. The CDR3 extends over 15 amino acids. Germline assignment: CDR1 MNHEY and CDR2 SMNVEV (reference sequence). The CDR3 region has the DNA TGTGCCAGCAGTTCTGGCGGGGGCATCACAGATACGCAGTATTTT. Translation: CASSSGGGITDTQYF.

The rearrangement links TRBV7-2 to TRBJ1-2; 8 bases line up with TRBD1. Looked up from germline, CDR1 is SGHTA and CDR2 is FQGNSA. Trimming at V came to 4 bases and at J to 6 bases, leaving 4 bases not matched to a gene. This CDR3 comprises 13 residues. Written as DNA, the CDR3 is TGTGCCAGCAGCTCCCAGGGGGCCAATGGCTACACCTTC. This translates into CASSSQGANGYTF.

The chain joins TRBV4-1 to TRBJ2-7; the D gene is possibly TRBD2 (6 bases). The CDR3 runs to 13 residues. The ends were cut back, 0 bases at V and 6 bases at J, with 9 bases in the middle. Per the germline V gene, CDR1 is MGHRA and CDR2 is YSYEKL. The CDR3 DNA reads as TGCGCCAGCAGCCAAGAGTGGGGAGGCGAGCAGTACTTC. Translating gives CASSQEWGGEQYF.

The V gene is TRBV5-1, the J gene TRBJ2-3; 7 nucleotides align to TRBD2. The V gene end was trimmed by 4 bases and the J gene end by 1 base; junction bases not matched to a gene: 6. CDR1 SGHRS and CDR2 YFSETQ come from the germline V gene. This CDR3 is 15 amino acids long. Here the CDR3 reads CASSTRGVRTDTQYF. CDR3 sequence (DNA): TGCGCCAGCAGCACACGGGGGGTTCGCACAGATACGCAGTATTTT.

The chain links TRBV7-2 to TRBJ2-3; 9 bases match TRBD2. In germline, CDR1 is SGHTA, CDR2 FQGNSA. The V gene end was trimmed by 1 base and the J gene end by 2 bases; junction bases not matched to a gene: 4. CDR3 size: 16 residues. CDR3 nucleotides: TGTGCCAGCAGCTTAGTTAGCGGGGGCTTCACAGATACGCAGTATTTT. Its protein product is CASSLVSGGFTDTQYF.

The chain uses TRBV5-4 and TRBJ2-1, with TRBD2 identical over 10 bases. Germline values: CDR1 SGHNT, CDR2 YYREEE (reference sequence). Trimming removed 0 bases from V and 3 bases from J; junction bases left unmatched: 3. The CDR3 extends over 16 amino acids. CDR3 DNA: TGTGCCAGCAGCTTGGGATCTAGCGGGGGCTACAATGAGCAGTTCTTC. It translates to CASSLGSSGGYNEQFF.

The CDR3 sequence: CASSIRTGGNQPQHF. The CDR3 nucleotides read TGTGCCAGTAGTATCCGGACAGGGGGCAATCAGCCCCAGCATTTT. V and J are TRBV19 and TRBJ1-5, with 9 bases matching TRBD1. V gave up 3 bases and J gave up 2 bases; unmatched junction bases: 2. The V gene's germline CDR1 is LNHDA and CDR2 SQIVND (reference sequence). The CDR3 consists of 15 residues.

V usage is TRBV10-1 and J usage is TRBJ1-3, with D possibly matching TRBD1 (6 bases). V was shortened by 6 bases and J by 0 bases, with 24 bases between the two germline ends. This CDR3 is 19 amino acids long. CDR1 and CDR2 (germline): WNHNN, SYGVQD (reference sequence). CDR3 amino acids: CASRQQGAPERRSGNTIYF. The CDR3 DNA reads TGCGCCAGCAGACAACAGGGCGCACCCGAACGCCGCTCTGGAAACACCATATATTTT.

This clone was counted a few times. This sequence joins TRBV7-2 and TRBJ1-5; D is undetermined. The germline gives CDR1 SGHTA, CDR2 FQGNSA. This CDR3 comprises 16 residues. Trimming stripped 1 base from V and 4 bases from J, with 14 bases between. The CDR3 nucleotides are TGTGCCAGCAGCTTAGTAGGTGGGCAGCTGAATCAGCCCCAGCATTTT. It codes for CASSLVGGQLNQPQHF.

This chain uses TRBV5-4 with TRBJ1-1; D is unclear. This CDR3 contains 13 residues. Trimming removed 4 bases from V and 9 bases from J, with 16 bases in between. Germline V gene data show CDR1 as SGHNT and CDR2 as YYREEE (reference sequence). CDR3 region: CASSLTGDLKAFF. The CDR3 DNA sequence: TGTGCCAGCAGCCTGACCGGAGACCTAAAAGCTTTCTTT. Full variable domain (outside the CDR3, taken from reference TRBV5-4 and TRBJ1-1): ETGVTQSPTHLIKTRGQQVTLRCSSQSGHNTVSWYQQALGQGPQFIFQYYREEENGRGNFPPRFSGLQFPNYSSELNVNALELDDSALYLCASSLTGDLKAFFGQGTRLTVV.

The CDR3 spells CASSPKGRGTEAFF. The CDR3 coding sequence is TGTGCCAGCAGCCCTAAAGGGCGGGGAACTGAAGCTTTCTTT. The chain combines TRBV7-6 with TRBJ1-1; D remains unclear. V lost 5 bases to trimming and J lost 5 bases, with 15 bases between them. CDR3 length: 14 residues. From germline, CDR1 is SGHVS and CDR2 FNYEAQ.

The genes are TRBV7-8 and TRBJ1-5; tentatively, D is TRBD1 (6 bases). The V end lost 0 bases, the J end lost 3 bases, and 9 bases lay between the germline ends. The CDR3 consists of 15 residues. CDR1 and CDR2 (germline): SGHVS, FQNEAQ. As DNA, the CDR3 is TGTGCCAGCAGCTTAGCCACAGGGACCAATCAGCCCCAGCATTTT. This encodes CASSLATGTNQPQHF. Supplemented by reference TRBV7-8 and TRBJ1-5, the full variable domain reads GAGVSQSPRYKVAKRGQDVALRCDPISGHVSLFWYQQALGQGPEFLTYFQNEAQLDKSGLPSDRFFAERPEGSVSTLKIQRTQQEDSAVYLCASSLATGTNQPQHFGDGTRLSIL.

The chain is built from TRBV7-8 and TRBJ2-7, with D maybe TRBD1 (5 bases). Trimming shortened V by 5 bases and J by 4 bases, and 12 bases separated the two germline ends. The V gene's germline CDR1 is SGHVS and CDR2 FQNEAQ. This CDR3 contains 13 residues. The CDR3 is CASSPDTAYEQYF. Here the CDR3 DNA reads TGTGCCAGCAGCCCGGACACTGCTTACGAGCAGTACTTC. Complete variable domain (other parts from reference TRBV7-8 and TRBJ2-7): GAGVSQSPRYKVAKRGQDVALRCDPISGHVSLFWYQQALGQGPEFLTYFQNEAQLDKSGLPSDRFFAERPEGSVSTLKIQRTQQEDSAVYLCASSPDTAYEQYFGPGTRLTVT.